Listed below are T cell receptor beta chains from one sample, sequenced in a study of beta chain features in type 1 diabetes. The data were produced by immunoSEQ multiplex PCR, yet TCRdb's version contains in-frame clones alone and is incomplete. The sample carries around 300,000 clones, approximately 8% recorded once. Material for sequencing was central memory CD4+ T cells from blood. The receptor set was obtained from a woman between 18 and 30 years old in good health. Both conserved end residues are part of each CDR3. D genes are given only for firm matches. Clone size, where shown, is once, few, many, or a class for clones that have expanded.

j_call clone_size v_call d_call cdr3_aa cdr3_nt
TRBJ2-7 few TRBV4-2 - CASSQDLEDSSYEQYF TGTGCCAGCAGCCAAGATCTCGAGGACAGCTCCTACGAGCAGTACTTC
TRBJ2-2 few TRBV19 - CASSIGASSGTGELFF TGTGCCAGTAGTATAGGAGCCTCGAGCGGCACCGGGGAGCTGTTTTTT
TRBJ1-2 few TRBV30 TRBD1 CAWGQGGGYTF TGTGCCTGGGGACAGGGAGGGGGCTACACCTTC
TRBJ2-4 - TRBV27 - CASRPTSLAKNIQYF TGTGCCAGCAGACCCACAAGCCTAGCCAAAAACATTCAGTACTTC
TRBJ1-4 - TRBV2 - CASGEEKLFF TGTGCCAGCGGGGAGGAAAAACTGTTTTTT
TRBJ1-3 - TRBV7-6 - CASSPRGGSGNTIYF TGTGCCAGCAGCCCCCGGGGGGGCTCTGGAAACACCATATATTTT
TRBJ1-1 - TRBV7-2 - CASSLGQFMNTEAFF TGTGCCAGCAGCTTAGGACAGTTCATGAACACTGAAGCTTTCTTT
TRBJ2-5 - TRBV4-2 TRBD2 CASSQREGETQYF TGTGCCAGCAGCCAGCGGGAGGGGGAGACCCAGTACTTC
TRBJ2-7 few TRBV5-4 - CASSIPGKGYEQYF TGTGCCAGCAGCATTCCAGGGAAGGGCTACGAGCAGTACTTC
TRBJ2-4 many TRBV5-1 TRBD1 CASSSTGGKNIQYF TGCGCCAGCAGCTCGACAGGGGGCAAGAACATTCAGTACTTC
TRBJ1-1 - TRBV2 - CASRGERSHTEAFF TGTGCCAGCAGAGGGGAAAGATCCCACACTGAAGCTTTCTTT